These 25 T cell receptor beta chains came from one sample sequenced in a study of shared clonotypes between healthy human individuals. Only in-frame clones appear in the TCRdb table, and some are missing; sequencing was by immunoSEQ multiplex PCR. The sample includes over 700,000 clones, 72% of them seen just once. The sequenced material came from memory CD4+ T cells sorted from blood. Subset: CD45RA-negative fraction. These receptors all stem from a woman under 40 in good health.

This clone was counted a few times. The rearrangement joins TRBV7-2 to TRBJ2-7; a weak D match, TRBD2 (5 bases). The CDR3 totals 14 residues. Germline V gene lookup returns CDR1 SGHTA and CDR2 FQGNSA. Trimming pared 3 bases from V and 0 bases from J, leaving 9 bases between. This chain's CDR3 is CASSFERSSYEQYF. CDR3 nucleotide sequence: TGTGCCAGCAGCTTCGAGCGGAGCTCCTACGAGCAGTACTTC. Filled out from reference TRBV7-2 and TRBJ2-7, the complete variable domain reads GAGVSQSPSNKVTEKGKDVELRCDPISGHTALYWYRQSLGQGLEFLIYFQGNSAPDKSGLPSDRFSAERTGGSVSTLTIQRTQQEDSAVYLCASSFERSSYEQYFGPGTRLTVT.

The chain joins TRBV27 to TRBJ2-7; TRBD2 agrees at 9 bases. V lost 5 bases and J lost 3; bases outside the gene matches: 8. The germline gives CDR1 MNHEY, CDR2 SMNVEV (reference sequence). This CDR3 spans 15 amino acids. The CDR3 reads CASSDGSGRLYEQYF. In DNA, the CDR3 is TGTGCCAGCAGTGATGGTAGCGGGAGACTCTACGAGCAGTACTTC.

The V and J genes are TRBV2 and TRBJ2-3; D might be TRBD1 or TRBD2, each matching 5 bases. The CDR3 has 17 amino acids. The V and J ends lost 6 bases and 4 bases respectively, with 23 bases between them. Germline values: CDR1 SNHLY, CDR2 FYNNEI. The CDR3 protein is CASRGTTSHGPSDTQYF. CDR3 nucleotides: TGTGCCAGCAGAGGGACCACCTCACACGGACCTTCAGATACGCAGTATTTT.

This clone has more than one count but fewer than ten. The chain carries TRBV9 and TRBJ1-4; 8 positions agree with TRBD1. Trimming took 3 bases from V and 5 from J; bases not matched to a gene: 6. The CDR3 length is 15 residues. The germline V gene encodes CDR1 SGDLS and CDR2 YYNGEE. The CDR3 here is CASSGGQGENEKLFF. Here the CDR3 DNA reads TGTGCCAGCAGCGGAGGACAGGGCGAAAATGAAAAACTGTTTTTT.

CDR3: CASSQRGSWFF. The DNA of the CDR3 is TGCGCCAGCAGCCAACGCGGGAGTTGGTTCTTC. This rearrangement joins TRBV4-1 to TRBJ2-1; 7 nucleotides match TRBD2. Germline CDR1 and CDR2: MGHRA and YSYEKL. The length of the CDR3 is 11 residues. The V segment lost 2 bases and the J segment 15 bases; nucleotides outside the gene matches: 4.

The chain carries TRBV19 and TRBJ2-7; tentatively, D is TRBD1 or TRBD2 (5 bases each). V gave up 4 bases and J gave up 2 bases, with 21 bases separating them. Germline loops: CDR1 LNHDA, CDR2 SQIVND (reference sequence). The CDR3 consists of 17 residues. The CDR3 DNA reads TGTGCCAGTAGTAGACGCTACGGGACCACAGAGACCTACGAGCAGTACTTC. Its protein is CASSRRYGTTETYEQYF.

In regard to this clone: The sample carries other DNA sequences with the same CDR3. CDR3 residues: CASSSASGAYNEQFF. The CDR3, as DNA: TGCGCCAGCAGCTCCGCTAGCGGAGCCTACAATGAGCAGTTCTTC. The rearrangement uses TRBV5-1 and TRBJ2-1, with TRBD2 identical over 7 bases. There are 15 residues in the CDR3. The germline CDR1 and CDR2 sequences are SGHRS and YFSETQ. The junction had 5 bases not matched to a gene; V was cut back by 3 bases and J by 2 bases.

The chain carries TRBV19 and TRBJ1-1, with TRBD1 matching 7 bases. The germline V gene has CDR1 LNHDA and CDR2 SQIVND (reference sequence). V lost 10 bases and J lost 10; bases outside the gene matches: 18. This CDR3 comprises 14 residues. The CDR3 is CATKPSGRGKIAFF. CDR3 sequence (DNA): TGTGCCACGAAACCCTCGGGCAGGGGGAAAATAGCTTTCTTT.

The chain carries TRBV19 and TRBJ1-3; D remains unclear. The germline CDR1 and CDR2 sequences are LNHDA and SQIVND (reference sequence). Trimming took off 3 bases at V and 0 bases at J, with 12 bases between the two ends. The CDR3 length is 16 residues. The CDR3 loop reads CASSIVTSNSGNTIYF. Here the CDR3 DNA reads TGTGCCAGTAGTATCGTTACATCTAACTCTGGAAACACCATATATTTT.

The chain's CDR3 is CASSLVGGSHNEQFF. The CDR3 DNA reads TGTGCCAGCAGCTTGGTGGGCGGGAGTCACAATGAGCAGTTCTTC. The rearrangement joins TRBV5-6 to TRBJ2-1, with TRBD2 matching 7 bases. V shed 0 bases, J shed 5 bases, and the junction held 5 bases outside the gene matches. Per the germline V gene, CDR1 is SGHDT and CDR2 is YYEEEE. The CDR3 is made up of 15 amino acids.

This CDR3 reads CASSAEGRVRGEKLFF. The CDR3, as DNA: TGCGCCAGCAGCGCCGAGGGACGGGTCAGGGGTGAAAAACTGTTTTTT. This rearrangement joins TRBV5-1 to TRBJ1-4, with D possibly being TRBD1 (6 bases). This CDR3 has 16 amino acids. V lost 4 bases and J 7 bases, leaving 20 bases between the germline ends. Germline loops: CDR1 SGHRS, CDR2 YFSETQ.

This chain uses TRBV5-1 with TRBJ1-1; D not certain. The CDR3 consists of 14 residues. V lost 4 bases, J lost 1 base, and 11 bases lay in between. Germline CDR1 reads SGHRS; CDR2 reads YFSETQ. CDR3 sequence reads: CASSPSIENTEAFF. CDR3 nucleotides: TGCGCCAGCAGCCCCTCGATCGAGAACACTGAAGCTTTCTTT.

The chain couples TRBV7-9 to TRBJ2-7, with D tentatively TRBD2 (6 bases). Germline assignment: CDR1 SEHNR and CDR2 FQNEAQ (reference sequence). CDR3 size: 14 residues. The germline V and J ends were trimmed by 5 bases and 3 bases, with 14 bases remaining between them. CDR3 sequence: CASSLLRENYEQYF. The CDR3 DNA reads TGTGCCAGCAGCCTCCTTCGGGAGAACTACGAGCAGTACTTC. The variable domain in full, with the rest retrieved from reference TRBV7-9 and TRBJ2-7, is DTGVSQNPRHKITKRGQNVTFRCDPISEHNRLYWYRQTLGQGPEFLTYFQNEAQLEKSRLLSDRFSAERPKGSFSTLEIQRTEQGDSAMYLCASSLLRENYEQYFGPGTRLTVT.

The chain is built from TRBV28 and TRBJ1-1, with D uncertain. This CDR3 is built from 13 residues. Per the germline V gene, CDR1 is MDHEN and CDR2 is SYDVKM. V lost 5 bases and J 1 base, leaving 8 bases between the germline ends. Written as DNA, the CDR3 is TGTGCCAGCAGTGAAACAAGGAACACTGAAGCTTTCTTT. Amino acids: CASSETRNTEAFF.

V gene TRBV2 combines with J gene TRBJ2-2, with D perhaps being TRBD1 or TRBD2 (5 bases each). V dropped 8 bases and J dropped 2 bases, with 9 bases sitting between them. The germline CDR1 and CDR2 sequences are SNHLY and FYNNEI. The CDR3 sequence is 13 residues long. CDR3 DNA sequence: TGTGCCAGCGGGGACGGAAACACCGGGGAGCTGTTTTTT. Translated: CASGDGNTGELFF.

The chain recombines TRBV28 with TRBJ2-2, with D unresolved. The CDR3 totals 12 residues. Germline loops: CDR1 MDHEN, CDR2 SYDVKM. V lost 8 bases, J lost 8 bases, and 12 bases lay in between. CDR3 coding DNA: TGTGCCAGCTGGAGCGCTGGGGGGGAGCTGTTTTTT. Encoded protein: CASWSAGGELFF.

This sequence joins TRBV5-4 and TRBJ2-5; TRBD2 aligns across 11 bases. The CDR3 contains 15 residues. The J segment lost 5 bases and the V segment lost 0 bases, leaving 3 bases of the junction unmatched. Germline V gene lookup returns CDR1 SGHNT and CDR2 YYREEE (reference sequence). CDR3 residues: CASSLDLAGGETQYF. The DNA for the CDR3 is TGTGCCAGCAGCTTGGATCTAGCGGGAGGCGAGACCCAGTACTTC.

This chain uses TRBV28 with TRBJ2-7; D gene uncertain. The V gene's germline CDR1 is MDHEN and CDR2 SYDVKM. This CDR3 contains 12 residues. V lost 8 bases and J 5 bases, leaving 13 bases between the germline ends. DNA for the CDR3: TGTGCCAGCGGGCTCAGAGAGGACGAGCAGTACTTC. Translating gives CASGLREDEQYF.

The V call is TRBV11-2, the J call TRBJ2-7, with TRBD1 matching over 7 bases. The V gene's germline CDR1 is SGHAT and CDR2 FQNNGV. The ends lost 5 bases at V and 5 bases at J; junction bases unmatched: 3. The CDR3 consists of 12 residues. CDR3 residues: CASSVDRDEQYF. The DNA for the CDR3 is TGTGCCAGCAGCGTCGACAGGGACGAGCAGTACTTC. The full variable domain, rest sourced from reference TRBV11-2 and TRBJ2-7, is EAGVAQSPRYKIIEKRQSVAFWCNPISGHATLYWYQQILGQGPKLLIQFQNNGVVDDSQLPKDRFSAERLKGVDSTLKIQPAKLEDSAVYLCASSVDRDEQYFGPGTRLTVT.

This clone was observed a few times. CDR3 residues: CAWNRGGQPQHF. CDR3 nucleotide sequence: TGTGCCTGGAATAGGGGGGGTCAGCCCCAGCATTTT. This chain links TRBV30 with TRBJ1-5, with D tentatively TRBD1 (6 bases). V gave up 4 bases and J gave up 6 bases, with 10 bases separating them. Germline V CDR1 and CDR2: GTSNPN, SVGIG (reference sequence). This CDR3 is 12 amino acids long. The full variable domain, rest sourced from reference TRBV30 and TRBJ1-5, is SQTIHQWPATLVQPVGSPLSLECTVEGTSNPNLYWYRQAAGRGLQLLFYSVGIGQISSEVPQNLSASRPQDRQFILSSKKLLLSDSGFYLCAWNRGGQPQHFGDGTRLSIL.

Written as DNA, the CDR3 is TGTGCCAGCAGTTCACGGACTAGCCCACGCTCCTACAATGAGCAGTTCTTC. Its protein is CASSSRTSPRSYNEQFF. The chain is built from TRBV27 and TRBJ2-1; 8 bases line up with TRBD2. V lost 4 bases, J lost 0 bases, and 8 bases stayed unmatched. CDR3 length: 17 amino acids. CDR1 and CDR2 from the germline V gene are MNHEY and SMNVEV (reference sequence).

The chain is built from TRBV12-2 and TRBJ1-4. TRBV12-2 is a pseudogene segment. The CDR3 extends over 17 amino acids. The CDR3 sequence: CASRLAEGIQSNEKLFF. CDR3 in DNA: TGTGCAAGTCGCTTAGCGGAGGGTATCCAGAGTAATGAAAAACTGTTTTTT.

The chain joins TRBV2 to TRBJ2-3; D may be TRBD2 (6 bases). Looked up from germline, CDR1 is SNHLY and CDR2 is FYNNEI. The CDR3 has 14 amino acids. Trimming left V 5 bases short and J 5 bases short, with 14 bases between. As DNA, the CDR3 is TGTGCCAGCAGTCCGGACCTCGGGGGAGATACGCAGTATTTT. This translates into CASSPDLGGDTQYF.

This clone was seen more than once but under ten times. The chain joins TRBV6-4 to TRBJ2-2, with 12 bases identical to TRBD2. Germline CDR1 and CDR2: MRHNA and SNTAGT. Losses at the gene ends were 6 bases for V and 5 bases for J; bases not matched to a gene: 10. The CDR3 totals 17 residues. CDR3 DNA: TGTGCCAGCAGCGAGACAGGAACTAGCGGGAGGACCGGGGAGCTGTTTTTT. Encoded protein: CASSETGTSGRTGELFF.

The V and J genes are TRBV7-3 and TRBJ2-1, with TRBD1 identical over 8 bases. The trim removed 1 base at V and 3 bases at J, leaving 5 bases unmatched. This CDR3 has 16 amino acids. CDR1 is SGHTA, CDR2 FQGTGA, per germline. The CDR3, as DNA: TGTGCCAGCAGCTTAAGGGCCGGGACAGGCTACAATGAGCAGTTCTTC. This encodes CASSLRAGTGYNEQFF.